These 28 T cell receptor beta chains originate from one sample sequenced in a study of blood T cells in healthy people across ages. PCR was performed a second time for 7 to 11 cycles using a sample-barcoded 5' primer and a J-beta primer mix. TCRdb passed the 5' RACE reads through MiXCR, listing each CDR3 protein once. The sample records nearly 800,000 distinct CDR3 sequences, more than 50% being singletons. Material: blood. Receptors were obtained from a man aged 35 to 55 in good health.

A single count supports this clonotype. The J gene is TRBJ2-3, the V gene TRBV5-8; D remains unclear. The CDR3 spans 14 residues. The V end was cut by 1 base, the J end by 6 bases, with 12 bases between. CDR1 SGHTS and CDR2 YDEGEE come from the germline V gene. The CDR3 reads CASSLSRVLDTQYF. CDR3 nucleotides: TGTGCCAGCAGCTTGTCCAGAGTATTGGATACGCAGTATTTT.

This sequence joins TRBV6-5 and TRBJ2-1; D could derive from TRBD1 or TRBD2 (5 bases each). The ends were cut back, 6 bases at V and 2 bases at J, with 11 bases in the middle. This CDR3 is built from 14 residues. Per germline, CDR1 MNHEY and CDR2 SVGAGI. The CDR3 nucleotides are TGTGCCAGCAGGACCCAGGGAGCCTACAATGAGCAGTTCTTC. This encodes CASRTQGAYNEQFF.

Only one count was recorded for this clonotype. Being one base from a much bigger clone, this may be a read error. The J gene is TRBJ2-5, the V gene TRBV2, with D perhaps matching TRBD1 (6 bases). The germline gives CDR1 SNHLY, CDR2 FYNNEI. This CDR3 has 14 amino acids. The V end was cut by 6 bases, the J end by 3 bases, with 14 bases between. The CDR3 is CASRRRNREETQYF. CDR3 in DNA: TGTGCCAGCAGGCGAAGGAACAGGGAAGAGACCCAGTACTTC.

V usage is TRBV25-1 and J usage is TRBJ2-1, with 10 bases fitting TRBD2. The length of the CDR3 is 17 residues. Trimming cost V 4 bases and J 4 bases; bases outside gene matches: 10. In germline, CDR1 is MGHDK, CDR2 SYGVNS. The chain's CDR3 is CASSVGAGGPVYNEQFF. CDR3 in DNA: TGTGCCAGCAGTGTCGGAGCGGGAGGGCCGGTATACAATGAGCAGTTCTTC. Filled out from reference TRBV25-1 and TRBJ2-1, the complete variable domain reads EADIYQTPRYLVIGTGKKITLECSQTMGHDKMYWYQQDPGMELHLIHYSYGVNSTEKGDLSSESTVSRIRTEHFPLTLESARPSHTSQYLCASSVGAGGPVYNEQFFGPGTRLTVL.

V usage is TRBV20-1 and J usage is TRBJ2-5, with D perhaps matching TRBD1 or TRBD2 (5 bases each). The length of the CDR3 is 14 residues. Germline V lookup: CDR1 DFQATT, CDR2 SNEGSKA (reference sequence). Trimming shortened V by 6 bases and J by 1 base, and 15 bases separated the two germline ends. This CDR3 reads CSARLLGAQETQYF. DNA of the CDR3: TGCAGTGCAAGATTACTAGGGGCCCAAGAGACCCAGTACTTC.

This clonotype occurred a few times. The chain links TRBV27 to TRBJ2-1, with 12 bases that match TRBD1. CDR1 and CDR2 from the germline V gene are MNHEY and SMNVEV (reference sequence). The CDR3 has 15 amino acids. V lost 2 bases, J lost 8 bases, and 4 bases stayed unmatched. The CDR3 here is CASSLRGQGAYEQFF. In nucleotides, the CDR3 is TGTGCCAGCAGTTTAAGGGGACAGGGGGCTTATGAGCAGTTCTTC.

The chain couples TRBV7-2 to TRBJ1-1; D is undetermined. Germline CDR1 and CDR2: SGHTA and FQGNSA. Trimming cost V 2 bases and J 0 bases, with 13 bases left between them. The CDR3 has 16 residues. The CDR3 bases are TGTGCCAGCAGCTTACAGGTTGTCATTATGAACACTGAAGCTTTCTTT. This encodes CASSLQVVIMNTEAFF.

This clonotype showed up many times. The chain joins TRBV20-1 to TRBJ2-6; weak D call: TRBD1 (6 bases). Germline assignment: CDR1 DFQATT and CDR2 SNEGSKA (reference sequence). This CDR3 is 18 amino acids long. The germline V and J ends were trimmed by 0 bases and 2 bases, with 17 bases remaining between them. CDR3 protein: CSARDPTGSRTGANVLTF. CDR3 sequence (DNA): TGCAGTGCTAGAGATCCGACAGGTTCACGCACTGGGGCCAACGTCCTGACTTTC.

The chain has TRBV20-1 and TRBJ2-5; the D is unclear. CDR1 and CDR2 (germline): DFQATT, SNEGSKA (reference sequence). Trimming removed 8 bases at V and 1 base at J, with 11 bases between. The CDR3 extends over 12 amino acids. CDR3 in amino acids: CSPVVFQETQYF. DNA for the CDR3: TGCAGTCCAGTCGTGTTCCAAGAGACCCAGTACTTC.

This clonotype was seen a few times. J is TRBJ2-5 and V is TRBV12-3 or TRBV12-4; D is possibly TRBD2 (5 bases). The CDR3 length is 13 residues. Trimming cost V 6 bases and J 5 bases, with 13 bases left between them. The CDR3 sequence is CASSRGPPETQYF. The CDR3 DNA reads TGTGCCAGCAGCCGCGGGCCTCCGGAGACCCAGTACTTC.

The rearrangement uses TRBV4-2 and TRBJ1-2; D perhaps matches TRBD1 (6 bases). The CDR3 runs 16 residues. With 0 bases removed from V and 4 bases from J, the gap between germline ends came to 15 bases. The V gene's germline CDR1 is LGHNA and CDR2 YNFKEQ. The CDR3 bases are TGTGCCAGCAGCCAAGAACTAGGGGGAGTCCTCTATGGCTACACCTTC. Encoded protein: CASSQELGGVLYGYTF.

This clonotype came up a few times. CDR3 in amino acids: CASSLRASGSYEQYF. CDR3 DNA: TGTGCCAGCAGCTTAAGGGCTAGCGGGAGCTACGAGCAGTACTTC. This chain joins TRBV7-2 and TRBJ2-7, with TRBD2 matching 10 bases. Germline values: CDR1 SGHTA, CDR2 FQGNSA. This CDR3 has 15 residues. The V and J ends lost 2 bases and 3 bases, in that order; junction bases with no gene match: 4.

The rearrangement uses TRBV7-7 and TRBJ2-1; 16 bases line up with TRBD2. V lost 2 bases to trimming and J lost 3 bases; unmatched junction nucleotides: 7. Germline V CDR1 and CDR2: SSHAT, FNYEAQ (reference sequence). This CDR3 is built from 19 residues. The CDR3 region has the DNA TGTGCCAGCAGCTTATCCGGGACTAGCGGGAGGGGAGACTACAATGAGCAGTTCTTC. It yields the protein CASSLSGTSGRGDYNEQFF.

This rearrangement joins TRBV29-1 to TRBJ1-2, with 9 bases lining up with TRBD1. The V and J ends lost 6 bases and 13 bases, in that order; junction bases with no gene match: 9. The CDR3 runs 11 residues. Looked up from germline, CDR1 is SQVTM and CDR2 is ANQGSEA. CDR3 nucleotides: TGCAGCGTACCGGGACAGGGCTTCCCCACCTTC. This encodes CSVPGQGFPTF.

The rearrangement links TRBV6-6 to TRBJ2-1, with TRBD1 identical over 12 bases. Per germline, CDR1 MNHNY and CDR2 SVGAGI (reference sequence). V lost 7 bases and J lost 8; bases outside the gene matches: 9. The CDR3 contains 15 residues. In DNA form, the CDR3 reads TGTGCCAGCAATTCCCCCGGGACAGGGGGCCATGAGCAGTTCTTC. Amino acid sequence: CASNSPGTGGHEQFF.

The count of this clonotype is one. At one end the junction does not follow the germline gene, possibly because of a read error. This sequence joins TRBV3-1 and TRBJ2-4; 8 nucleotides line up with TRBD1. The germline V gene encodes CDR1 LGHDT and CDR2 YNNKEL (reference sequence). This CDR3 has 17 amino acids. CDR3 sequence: CAGSQNSGGLAKNIQYF. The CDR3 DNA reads TGTGCCGGCAGTCAAAACTCAGGGGGCCTAGCCAAAAACATTCAGTACTTC.

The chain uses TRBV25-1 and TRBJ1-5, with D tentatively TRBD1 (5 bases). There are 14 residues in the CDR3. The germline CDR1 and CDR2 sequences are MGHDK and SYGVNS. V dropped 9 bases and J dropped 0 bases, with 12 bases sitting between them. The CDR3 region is CASSDSFSNQPQHF. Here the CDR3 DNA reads TGTGCCAGTTCTGACAGTTTTAGCAATCAGCCCCAGCATTTT.

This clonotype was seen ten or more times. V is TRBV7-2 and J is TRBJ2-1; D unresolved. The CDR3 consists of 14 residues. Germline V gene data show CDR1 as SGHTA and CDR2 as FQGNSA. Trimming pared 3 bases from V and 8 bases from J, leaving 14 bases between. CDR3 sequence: CASSFDQPSDEQFF. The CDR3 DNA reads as TGTGCCAGCAGCTTCGACCAGCCGAGTGATGAGCAGTTCTTC.

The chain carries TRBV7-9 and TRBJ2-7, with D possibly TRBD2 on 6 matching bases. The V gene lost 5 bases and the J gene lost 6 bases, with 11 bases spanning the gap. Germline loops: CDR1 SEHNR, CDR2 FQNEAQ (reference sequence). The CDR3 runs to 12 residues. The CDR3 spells CASSGRSLEQYF. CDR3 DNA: TGTGCCAGCAGCGGGAGGAGTCTCGAGCAGTACTTC. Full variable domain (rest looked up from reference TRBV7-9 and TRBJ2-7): DTGVSQNPRHKITKRGQNVTFRCDPISEHNRLYWYRQTLGQGPEFLTYFQNEAQLEKSRLLSDRFSAERPKGSFSTLEIQRTEQGDSAMYLCASSGRSLEQYFGPGTRLTVT.

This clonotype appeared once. DNA of the CDR3: TGCAGTGCTCGAAGGACAGGGCTCTACGAGCAGTACTTC. This gives the protein CSARRTGLYEQYF. The V call is TRBV20-1, the J call TRBJ2-4; the match to TRBD1 covers 8 bases. TRBJ2-7 matches the DNA end more closely, so the J call is doubtful. The CDR3 totals 13 residues. CDR1 and CDR2 from the germline V gene are DFQATT and SNEGSKA (reference sequence).

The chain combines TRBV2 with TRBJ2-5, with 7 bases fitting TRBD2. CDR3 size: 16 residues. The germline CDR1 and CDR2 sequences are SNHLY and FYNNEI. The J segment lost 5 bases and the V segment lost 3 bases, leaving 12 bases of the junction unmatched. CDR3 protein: CASSEGGTMVGETQYF. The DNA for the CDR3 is TGTGCCAGCAGTGAGGGGGGGACCATGGTCGGGGAGACCCAGTACTTC.

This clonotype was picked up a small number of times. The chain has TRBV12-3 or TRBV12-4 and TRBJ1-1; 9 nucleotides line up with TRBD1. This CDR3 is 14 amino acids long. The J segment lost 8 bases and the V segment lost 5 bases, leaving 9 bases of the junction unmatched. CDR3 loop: CASSTTGGGLEAFF. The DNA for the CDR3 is TGTGCCAGCAGTACGACAGGGGGTGGGTTGGAAGCTTTCTTT.

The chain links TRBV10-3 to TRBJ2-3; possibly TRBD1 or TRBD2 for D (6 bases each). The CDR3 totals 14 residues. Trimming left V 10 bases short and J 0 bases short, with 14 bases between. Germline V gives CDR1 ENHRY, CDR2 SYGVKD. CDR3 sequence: CATRGAFSTDTQYF. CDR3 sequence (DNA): TGTGCCACGAGGGGGGCCTTCAGCACAGATACGCAGTATTTT.

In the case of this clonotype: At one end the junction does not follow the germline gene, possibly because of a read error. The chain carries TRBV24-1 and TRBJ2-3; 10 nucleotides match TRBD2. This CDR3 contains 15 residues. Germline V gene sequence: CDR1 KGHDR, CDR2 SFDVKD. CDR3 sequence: CATSETSGLTDAQYF. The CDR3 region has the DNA TGTGCCACCAGTGAGACTAGCGGGCTCACAGATGCGCAGTATTTT.

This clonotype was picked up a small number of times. CDR3 loop: CASSQRTFVAKNIQYF. Here the CDR3 DNA reads TGTGCCAGCAGCCAGAGAACCTTTGTAGCCAAAAACATTCAGTACTTC. V gene TRBV14 combines with J gene TRBJ2-4; D gene unclear. The V end lost 3 bases, the J end lost 0 bases, and 12 bases lay between the germline ends. The CDR3 sequence is 16 residues long. Germline V gene sequence: CDR1 SGHDN, CDR2 FVKESK.

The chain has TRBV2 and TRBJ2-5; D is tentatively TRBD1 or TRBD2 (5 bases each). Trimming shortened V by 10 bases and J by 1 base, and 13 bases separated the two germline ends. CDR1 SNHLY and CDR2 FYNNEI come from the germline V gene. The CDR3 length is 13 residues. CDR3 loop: CATEGQAQETQYF. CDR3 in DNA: TGTGCCACTGAGGGGCAGGCCCAAGAGACCCAGTACTTC. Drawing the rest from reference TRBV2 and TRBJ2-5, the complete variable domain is EPEVTQTPSHQVTQMGQEVILRCVPISNHLYFYWYRQILGQKVEFLVSFYNNEISEKSEIFDDQFSVERPDGSNFTLKIRSTKLEDSAMYFCATEGQAQETQYFGPGTRLLVL.

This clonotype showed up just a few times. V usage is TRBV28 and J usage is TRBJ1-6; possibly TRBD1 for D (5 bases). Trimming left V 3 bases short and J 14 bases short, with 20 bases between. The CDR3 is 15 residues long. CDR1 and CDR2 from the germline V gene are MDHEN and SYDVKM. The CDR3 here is CASSLGTVAFPTLHF. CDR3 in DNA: TGTGCCAGCAGTTTGGGGACGGTCGCTTTCCCCACCCTCCACTTT.

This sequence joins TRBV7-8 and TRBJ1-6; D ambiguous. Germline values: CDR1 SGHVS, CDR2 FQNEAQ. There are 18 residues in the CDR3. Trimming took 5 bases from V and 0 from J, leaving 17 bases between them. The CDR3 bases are TGTGCCAGCAGCCCGGTGAGGTGGGGAAGCTCCTATAATTCACCCCTCCACTTT. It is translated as CASSPVRWGSSYNSPLHF.